The 31 T cell receptor beta chains below all came from one sample that was sequenced in a study of T cells in Graves' hyperthyroidism and ophthalmopathy. TCR beta CDR3 sequences were amplified from RNA transcripts. HTBI primers drove first-round RT-PCR of the TCR CDR3. TCRdb used MiXCR to reprocess the multiplex PCR reads, holding one entry per CDR3 protein. Among over 650,000 distinct CDR3 sequences listed, about 45% were seen once. Sequencing was done on a sample of peripheral blood or thyroid tissue (not recorded which). These receptors originate from an adult man with Graves' disease, either hyperthyroidism or ophthalmopathy (not recorded which).

This clonotype was seen at least ten times. The chain combines TRBV10-3 with TRBJ1-2, with TRBD1 identical over 7 bases. The CDR3 is 14 amino acids. V was pared by 4 bases and J by 4 bases, with 6 bases of the junction left unmatched. Germline CDR1 ENHRY, CDR2 SYGVKD. CDR3 in amino acids: CAISARDSPYGYTF. CDR3 nucleotide sequence: TGTGCCATCAGTGCCCGGGACAGTCCCTATGGCTACACCTTC.

This clonotype showed up many times. The gene calls are TRBV25-1 and TRBJ1-3; D is uncertain. There are 16 residues in the CDR3. V was cut by 8 bases and J by 0 bases, with 17 bases left in between. Germline assignment: CDR1 MGHDK and CDR2 SYGVNS. This chain's CDR3 is CASQTFADLSGNTIYF. CDR3 DNA: TGTGCCAGCCAGACTTTCGCGGATCTCTCTGGAAACACCATATATTTT. The entire variable domain, with the rest obtained from reference TRBV25-1 and TRBJ1-3, is as follows: EADIYQTPRYLVIGTGKKITLECSQTMGHDKMYWYQQDPGMELHLIHYSYGVNSTEKGDLSSESTVSRIRTEHFPLTLESARPSHTSQYLCASQTFADLSGNTIYFGEGSWLTVV.

This clonotype is a singleton in its sample. The chain employs TRBV20-1 and TRBJ2-7; TRBD2 is a possible D gene (7 bases). Germline CDR1 DFQATT, CDR2 SNEGSKA (reference sequence). The V end was cut by 6 bases, the J end by 4 bases, with 16 bases between. The CDR3 sequence is 13 residues long. CDR3 in DNA: TGCAGTGCGGGGACACAGGGAGGGTACGAGCAGTACTTC. It yields the protein CSAGTQGGYEQYF.

The gene calls are TRBV6-5 and TRBJ2-7, with D perhaps assigned TRBD1 or TRBD2 (5 bases each). The CDR3 is 13 residues long. Per the germline V gene, CDR1 is MNHEY and CDR2 is SVGAGI. With 5 bases removed from V and 3 bases from J, the gap between germline ends came to 11 bases. The chain's CDR3 is CASSPGHGYEQYF. The CDR3 DNA follows: TGTGCCAGCAGTCCGGGGCATGGCTACGAGCAGTACTTC.

The genes are TRBV6-1 and TRBJ1-4, with D uncertain. The V end was cut by 0 bases, the J end by 3 bases, with 11 bases between. Germline CDR1 and CDR2: MNHNS and SASEGT. This CDR3 comprises 16 residues. The CDR3 DNA is TGTGCCAGCAGTGAAGCGCGTCGGAGGGCTAATGAAAAACTGTTTTTT. This translates into CASSEARRRANEKLFF.

This clonotype occurred many times. V is TRBV20-1 and J is TRBJ2-7, with 8 bases aligning to TRBD1. This CDR3 contains 13 residues. CDR1 is DFQATT, CDR2 SNEGSKA, per germline (reference sequence). J gave up 2 bases and V 6 bases, and 6 bases lay outside the gene matches. The chain's CDR3 is CSANRDRTYEQYF. The CDR3 nucleotides are TGCAGTGCCAATCGGGACAGGACCTACGAGCAGTACTTC.

This clonotype was detected ten times or more. As DNA, the CDR3 is TGCAGTGCTAGAGGCCAGTACTTC. Protein sequence: CSARGQYF. This chain uses TRBV20-1 with TRBJ2-5, with D hard to call. Germline loops: CDR1 DFQATT, CDR2 SNEGSKA (reference sequence). Trimming took 1 base from V and 10 from J, leaving 1 base between them. The CDR3 is 8 residues long.

V is TRBV7-9 and J is TRBJ1-2; D perhaps matches TRBD1 (5 bases). CDR1 SEHNR and CDR2 FQNEAQ come from the germline V gene (reference sequence). The ends were cut back, 3 bases at V and 4 bases at J, with 18 bases in the middle. The CDR3 runs 16 residues. The CDR3 loop reads CASSFLGDAGTYGYTF. The CDR3 DNA follows: TGTGCCAGCAGCTTCCTAGGGGACGCAGGGACCTATGGCTACACCTTC.

This clonotype was recorded many times. The J gene is TRBJ2-5, the V gene TRBV6-5; D call uncertain. Germline CDR1 reads MNHEY; CDR2 reads SVGAGI. The CDR3 runs to 13 residues. V gave up 5 bases and J gave up 5 bases, with 12 bases separating them. CDR3 DNA: TGTGCCAGCAGTGACCCGGCTGGGGAGACCCAGTACTTC. Protein sequence: CASSDPAGETQYF.

In this sample, this clonotype turned up a few times. V usage is TRBV7-9 and J usage is TRBJ1-5, with TRBD1 matching 7 bases. Germline V CDR1 and CDR2: SEHNR, FQNEAQ (reference sequence). Losses at the gene ends were 2 bases for V and 7 bases for J; bases not matched to a gene: 14. The CDR3 spans 17 residues. As DNA, the CDR3 is TGTGCCAGCAGCTTATTTGTCCCAGGGGGAATGGGGCAGCCCCAGCATTTT. Residues: CASSLFVPGGMGQPQHF.

This clonotype was recorded at least ten times. This sequence joins TRBV7-2 and TRBJ2-7; 12 bases are shared with TRBD2. CDR3 length equals 15 residues. V shed 5 bases and J 3 bases; nucleotides not matched to a gene: 5. Germline CDR1 SGHTA, CDR2 FQGNSA. The CDR3 coding sequence is TGTGCCAGCAGCATACTAGCGGGGGGACTCTACGAGCAGTACTTC. Protein: CASSILAGGLYEQYF.

Written as DNA, the CDR3 is TGTGCCAGCAGTGGGGGGGACAGCTATCAGCCCCAGCATTTT. This translates into CASSGGDSYQPQHF. This chain links TRBV2 with TRBJ1-5; 7 bases are shared with TRBD1. This CDR3 spans 14 amino acids. CDR1 and CDR2 (germline): SNHLY, FYNNEI. V dropped 4 bases and J dropped 5; count of bases not matched to a gene: 5.

This clonotype has a count of ten or more. The chain recombines TRBV15 with TRBJ2-7, with D perhaps TRBD1 (5 bases). Germline V gene sequence: CDR1 LNHNV, CDR2 YYDKDF (reference sequence). The CDR3 is 15 amino acids. Trimming pared 5 bases from V and 4 bases from J, leaving 18 bases between. DNA of the CDR3: TGTGCCACCAGCCCTCCTCGGACACAGAATTACGAGCAGTACTTC. Protein sequence: CATSPPRTQNYEQYF.

The chain carries TRBV5-1 and TRBJ1-5; D is possibly TRBD1 (5 bases). The germline V gene has CDR1 SGHRS and CDR2 YFSETQ. The V and J ends lost 0 bases and 9 bases respectively, with 10 bases between them. This CDR3 spans 13 amino acids. Here the CDR3 reads CASSLVGGRPQHF. The CDR3 bases are TGCGCCAGCAGCTTGGTTGGGGGACGGCCCCAGCATTTT.

This clonotype occurred a few times. This chain connects TRBV12-3 or TRBV12-4 to TRBJ2-5, with D tentatively TRBD1 (6 bases). Between the trimmed V and J ends, which lost 4 bases and 5 bases, there was a span of 14 bases. There are 14 residues in the CDR3. CDR3 nucleotide sequence: TGTGCCAGCAGTTCTTCAGGGGACGTGGAGACCCAGTACTTC. It codes for CASSSSGDVETQYF.

This clonotype was recorded many times. The chain employs TRBV10-2 and TRBJ2-5, with 8 bases fitting TRBD1. The CDR3 contains 14 residues. V gave up 10 bases and J gave up 4 bases; unmatched junction bases: 11. Germline-derived CDR1 and CDR2 are WSHSY and SAAADI. CDR3 bases: TGCGCCACCTCAGGACAGGGTCTGGGAGAGACCCAGTACTTC. It translates to CATSGQGLGETQYF.

In regard to this clonotype: A read error is possible here, since a much larger clone lies one base away. J is TRBJ1-3 and V is TRBV7-8, with TRBD1 matching 7 bases. The CDR3 runs to 14 residues. J lost 7 bases, V lost 1 base, and 4 bases had no gene match. The germline CDR1 and CDR2 sequences are SGHVS and FQNEAQ. The CDR3 is CASSLDRGVNTIYF. The CDR3 bases are TGTGCCAGCAGCTTAGACAGGGGTGTGAACACCATATATTTT.

The chain carries TRBV20-1 and TRBJ2-2; 9 bases fit TRBD1. V shed 3 bases, J shed 1 base, and the junction held 3 bases outside the gene matches. This CDR3 is built from 15 residues. CDR1 DFQATT and CDR2 SNEGSKA come from the germline V gene (reference sequence). CDR3 region: CSARGQGRNTGELFF. The CDR3 coding sequence is TGCAGTGCTAGGGGACAGGGTCGGAACACCGGGGAGCTGTTTTTT.

This chain connects TRBV6-5 to TRBJ1-2; D gene unclear. Germline assignment: CDR1 MNHEY and CDR2 SVGAGI. Trimming stripped 4 bases from V and 1 base from J, with 7 bases between. The CDR3 totals 13 residues. Here the CDR3 DNA reads TGTGCCAGCAGTTCGGGTAGTAACTATGGCTACACCTTC. It encodes CASSSGSNYGYTF.

The rearrangement uses TRBV10-1 and TRBJ1-4; D gene unclear. The CDR3 spans 16 residues. Germline-derived CDR1 and CDR2 are WNHNN and SYGVQD (reference sequence). Trimming took 2 bases from V and 11 from J, leaving 21 bases between them. The CDR3 DNA reads as TGCGCCAGCAGTGAGCCGAACGGGCCGAAACTCTGGAAACTGTTTTTT. Residues: CASSEPNGPKLWKLFF.

V gene TRBV9 combines with J gene TRBJ1-1, with TRBD1 matching 8 bases. The CDR3 runs to 16 residues. Trimming took 0 bases from V and 0 from J; bases not matched to a gene: 4. Germline V lookup: CDR1 SGDLS, CDR2 YYNGEE. The CDR3 loop reads CASSVAAGGLNTEAFF. The CDR3 region has the DNA TGTGCCAGCAGCGTAGCAGCAGGGGGCTTGAACACTGAAGCTTTCTTT.

This clonotype has at least ten counts. The rearrangement links TRBV12-3 or TRBV12-4 to TRBJ1-5; D is uncertain. The CDR3 contains 14 residues. V lost 2 bases to trimming and J lost 3 bases, with 8 bases between them. DNA of the CDR3: TGTGCCAGCAGTTTAAGTGGTTTCAATCAGCCCCAGCATTTT. Protein: CASSLSGFNQPQHF.

This sequence joins TRBV20-1 and TRBJ1-5; tentative D call: TRBD1 (6 bases). V was trimmed by 2 bases and J by 1 base, leaving 12 bases between them. Germline CDR1 is DFQATT and CDR2 is SNEGSKA (reference sequence). This CDR3 spans 15 amino acids. CDR3 sequence (DNA): TGCAGTGCTAGATTTGGGGGCGGAAGCAATCAGCCCCAGCATTTT. Amino acid sequence: CSARFGGGSNQPQHF.

This chain links TRBV20-1 with TRBJ2-5; TRBD1 matches 7 bases. The CDR3 loop spans 15 amino acids. V lost 7 bases, J lost 2 bases, and 13 bases stayed unmatched. Germline CDR1 reads DFQATT; CDR2 reads SNEGSKA (reference sequence). The CDR3 DNA is TGCAGTGGGGCCGCCGCCCACAGGGGTCAAGAGACCCAGTACTTC. Encoded protein: CSGAAAHRGQETQYF.

The rearrangement joins TRBV29-1 to TRBJ1-6; 9 nucleotides align to TRBD1. The CDR3 runs 13 residues. Germline V gene sequence: CDR1 SQVTM, CDR2 ANQGSEA. CDR3 amino acids: CRPLTGGGSPLHF. CDR3 sequence (DNA): TGCAGACCATTGACAGGGGGAGGATCACCCCTCCACTTT.

This clonotype was seen many times. Written as DNA, the CDR3 is TGCAGCGCCGGCGGGACGGGGGGACAGGGCTACACCTTC. The encoded protein is CSAGGTGGQGYTF. The chain combines TRBV29-1 with TRBJ1-2, with 7 bases matching TRBD1. The CDR3 runs to 13 residues. Germline values: CDR1 SQVTM, CDR2 ANQGSEA. The V gene end was trimmed by 7 bases and the J gene end by 8 bases; junction bases not matched to a gene: 13.

This clonotype was observed many times. V usage is TRBV29-1 and J usage is TRBJ2-7; D may be TRBD1 (6 bases). The CDR3 length is 13 residues. The germline V gene encodes CDR1 SQVTM and CDR2 ANQGSEA. With 1 base removed from V and 3 bases from J, the gap between germline ends came to 10 bases. The chain's CDR3 is CSVEGGQSYEQYF. Here the CDR3 DNA reads TGCAGCGTTGAAGGGGGGCAGAGCTACGAGCAGTACTTC.

V is TRBV20-1 and J is TRBJ2-5; tentatively, D is TRBD1 or TRBD2 (5 bases each). CDR1 is DFQATT and CDR2 is SNEGSKA in the germline V gene (reference sequence). Deletions cut 8 bases from V and 5 bases from J, with 12 bases between. The CDR3 spans 11 residues. The CDR3 coding sequence is TGCAGTATCGGGACGGGTGAGACCCAGTACTTC. Translation gives CSIGTGETQYF.

Regarding this clonotype: Possible read error: a much larger clone is one base away. The V and J genes are TRBV15 and TRBJ2-7; D possibly corresponds to TRBD2 (7 bases). In germline, CDR1 is LNHNV, CDR2 YYDKDF (reference sequence). The CDR3 totals 17 residues. The CDR3: CATGRGGGAGTRGEQYF. The CDR3 region has the DNA TGTGCCACCGGCAGAGGGGGTGGAGCGGGAACTCGGGGGGAGCAGTACTTC. The entire variable domain, with the rest obtained from reference TRBV15 and TRBJ2-7, is as follows: DAMVIQNPRYQVTQFGKPVTLSCSQTLNHNVMYWYQQKSSQAPKLLFHYYDKDFNNEADTPDNFQSRRPNTSFCFLDIRSPGLGDTAMYLCATGRGGGAGTRGEQYFGPGTRLTVT.

J is TRBJ2-7 and V is TRBV7-9; 7 positions match TRBD2. Germline V lookup: CDR1 SEHNR, CDR2 FQNEAQ (reference sequence). This CDR3 contains 13 residues. The J segment lost 2 bases and the V segment lost 5 bases, leaving 3 bases of the junction unmatched. CDR3 DNA: TGTGCCAGCAGCCAACGGGGGGCCTACGAGCAGTACTTC. It translates to CASSQRGAYEQYF.

The chain employs TRBV24-1 and TRBJ1-4; 7 bases are a match to TRBD1. The V segment lost 0 bases and the J segment 10 bases; nucleotides outside the gene matches: 10. The CDR3 runs to 16 residues. CDR1 KGHDR and CDR2 SFDVKD come from the germline V gene. The CDR3: CATSDLEGQWGGKLFF. CDR3 nucleotides: TGTGCCACCAGTGATTTGGAGGGACAGTGGGGCGGAAAACTGTTTTTT.